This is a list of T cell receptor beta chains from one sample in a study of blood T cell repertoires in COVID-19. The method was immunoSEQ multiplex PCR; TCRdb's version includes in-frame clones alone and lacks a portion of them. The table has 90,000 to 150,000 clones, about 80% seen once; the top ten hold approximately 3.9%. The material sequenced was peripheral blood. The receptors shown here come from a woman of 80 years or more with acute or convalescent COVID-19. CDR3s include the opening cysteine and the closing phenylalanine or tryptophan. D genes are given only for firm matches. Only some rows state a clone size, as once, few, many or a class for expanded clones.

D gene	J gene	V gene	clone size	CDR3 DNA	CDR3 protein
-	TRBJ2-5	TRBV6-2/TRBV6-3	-	TGTGCCAGCAGTTACTCGAGAGGCGGCAAAGAGACCCAGTACTTC	CASSYSRGGKETQYF
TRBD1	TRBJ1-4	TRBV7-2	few	TGTGCCAGCAGCCCCGACAGGGGGGGGGAAAAACTGTTTTTT	CASSPDRGGEKLFF
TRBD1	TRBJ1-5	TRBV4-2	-	TGTGCCAGCAGCCGGGGACAGGATAGGGATCAGCCCCAGCATTTT	CASSRGQDRDQPQHF
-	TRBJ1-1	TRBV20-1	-	TGCAGTGCTAGGTCCCGCACTGAAGCTTTCTTT	CSARSRTEAFF
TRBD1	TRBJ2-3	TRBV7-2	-	TGTGCCAGCAGCTACCCAACAGGGGGCGCCGTCAAGAATACGCAGTATTTT	CASSYPTGGAVKNTQYF
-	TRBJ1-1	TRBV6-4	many	TGTGCCAGCAGTAGAGGCGCACCCTCTGAAGCTTTCTTT	CASSRGAPSEAFF
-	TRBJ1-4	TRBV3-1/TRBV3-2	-	TGTGCCAGCAGCCCCAGCGGGGGGAATGAAAAACTGTTTTTT	CASSPSGGNEKLFF
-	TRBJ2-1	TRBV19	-	TGTGCCAGTAGTATAGGTAGCGGTGGAAGGAGGGAGCAGTTCTTC	CASSIGSGGRREQFF
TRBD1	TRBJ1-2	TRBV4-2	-	TGTGCCAGCAGCCAAGGGGACAGGGACTATGGCTACACCTTC	CASSQGDRDYGYTF
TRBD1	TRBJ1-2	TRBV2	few	TGTGCCAGCAGTGAAGGGACAGGGGGTGTCGGTGGCTATGGCTACACCTTC	CASSEGTGGVGGYGYTF
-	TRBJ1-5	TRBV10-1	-	TGCGCCAGCAGTGAGAAGGGGCCGCCCAATCAGCCCCAGCATTTT	CASSEKGPPNQPQHF
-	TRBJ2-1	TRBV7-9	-	TGTGCCAGCAGCTTAGGGGCAGGGTCTAATAGGGATGAGCAGTTCTTC	CASSLGAGSNRDEQFF
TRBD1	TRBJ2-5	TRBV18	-	TGTGCCAGCTCACAAGGGGGCGCAGAGACCCAGTACTTC	CASSQGGAETQYF
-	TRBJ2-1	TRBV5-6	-	TGTGCCAGCAGCTTGGCCCGGGGCAGGGGCGGATACAATGAGCAGTTCTTC	CASSLARGRGGYNEQFF
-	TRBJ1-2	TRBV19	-	TGTGCCAGTAGGAGCAGGGAGAAGGACAGCTATGGCTACACCTTC	CASRSREKDSYGYTF
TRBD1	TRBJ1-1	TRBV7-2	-	TGTGCCAGCAGCTTAGACGGGACAGGGACTGAAGCTTTCTTT	CASSLDGTGTEAFF
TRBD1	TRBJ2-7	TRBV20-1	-	TGCAGTGTGGACAGGGGGGGCGAGCAGTACTTC	CSVDRGGEQYF
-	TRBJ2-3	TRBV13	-	TGTGCCAGCAGCTTAGGCGGTTCATTCACAGATACGCAGTATTTT	CASSLGGSFTDTQYF
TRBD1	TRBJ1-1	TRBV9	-	TGTGCCAGCAGCGTAGCTGCAGGGGGTATAATGAACACTGAAGCTTTCTTT	CASSVAAGGIMNTEAFF
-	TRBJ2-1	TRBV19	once	TGTGCCACTGGGACACCTTCCTACAATGAGCAGTTCTTC	CATGTPSYNEQFF
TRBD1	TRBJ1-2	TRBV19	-	TGTGCCAGTAGTATGCCGGGACAGGGCCTCTATGGCTACACCTTC	CASSMPGQGLYGYTF
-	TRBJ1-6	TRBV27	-	TGTGCCAGCAGTATGCACAGGGAGAATTCACCCCTCCACTTT	CASSMHRENSPLHF
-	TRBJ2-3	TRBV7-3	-	TGTGCCAGCAGCTTAATGGCGGCAACTAGCACAGATACGCAGTATTTT	CASSLMAATSTDTQYF
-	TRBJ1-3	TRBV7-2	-	TGTGCCAGCAGCTACCTACTTCGTGGGGGGGTTCCTGGAAACACCATATATTTT	CASSYLLRGGVPGNTIYF
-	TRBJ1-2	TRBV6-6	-	TGTGCCAGCAGTTACGGGCAGGGTGTTGACTATGGCTACACCTTC	CASSYGQGVDYGYTF
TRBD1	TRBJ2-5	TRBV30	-	TGTGCCTGGGATTCAGGGGGCGGGACCCAGTACTTC	CAWDSGGGTQYF
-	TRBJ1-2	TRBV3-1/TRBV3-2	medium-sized	TGTGCCAGCAGCCAGGGGAGTGGTGATGGCTACACCTTC	CASSQGSGDGYTF
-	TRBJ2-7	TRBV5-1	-	TGCGCCAGCAGCTCCCAGGACAGAACCTACGAGCAGTACTTC	CASSSQDRTYEQYF
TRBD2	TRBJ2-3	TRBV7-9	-	TGTGCCAGCAGCTTAGGTCTATCTAGCGGGGAAACAGATACGCAGTATTTT	CASSLGLSSGETDTQYF
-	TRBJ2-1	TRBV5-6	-	TGTGCCAGCACAGGAACAGGCTACAATGAGCAGTTCTTC	CASTGTGYNEQFF
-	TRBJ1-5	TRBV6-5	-	TGTGCCAGCAGTTATACAGGGAATAATCAGCCCCAGCATTTT	CASSYTGNNQPQHF
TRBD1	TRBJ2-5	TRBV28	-	TGTGCCAGCAGTTTATCACAGGGGGGAGAGACCCAGTACTTC	CASSLSQGGETQYF
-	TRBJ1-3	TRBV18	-	TGTGCCAGCTCTCGATTGGACAGCCATGGAAACACCATATATTTT	CASSRLDSHGNTIYF
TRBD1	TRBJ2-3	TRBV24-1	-	TGTGCCACCAGTCCCGGGACAGGATACACAGATACGCAGTATTTT	CATSPGTGYTDTQYF
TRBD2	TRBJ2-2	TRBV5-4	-	TGTGCCAGCAGTTCCGGTAGCGGGGGCCTGACCGGGGAGCTGTTTTTT	CASSSGSGGLTGELFF
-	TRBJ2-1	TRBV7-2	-	TGTGCCAGCAGCTTCGGCAGGGTTCAAACCAATGAGCAGTTCTTC	CASSFGRVQTNEQFF
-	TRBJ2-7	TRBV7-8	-	TGTGCCAGCAGCCGGGACATGTACGAGCAGTACTTC	CASSRDMYEQYF
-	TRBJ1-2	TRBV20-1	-	TGCAGTGCCCCCTCGGGTGATGGCTACACCTTC	CSAPSGDGYTF
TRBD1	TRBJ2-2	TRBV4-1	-	TGCGCCAGCAGCCAAGAGAACAGGGGGTCGAACACCGGGGAGCTGTTTTTT	CASSQENRGSNTGELFF
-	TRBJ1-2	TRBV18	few	TGTGCCAGCTCACTTCAGTACAGTCCAGGTCTCGATGGCTACACCTTC	CASSLQYSPGLDGYTF
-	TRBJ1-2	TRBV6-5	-	TGTGCCAGCAGTTACTACCAGGATTCTAACTATGGCTACACCTTC	CASSYYQDSNYGYTF
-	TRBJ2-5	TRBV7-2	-	TGTGCCAGCAGCTTCGTCTCAGGAACCCCCCAAGAGACCCGGTACTTC	CASSFVSGTPQETRYF
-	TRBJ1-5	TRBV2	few	TGTGCCAGCAGTATGACAGGAATAAGGCGGGGCAATCAGCCCCAGCATTTT	CASSMTGIRRGNQPQHF
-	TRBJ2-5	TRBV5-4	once	TGTGCCAGCAGCCCCGTCGGGGTAGGGGGGGCGGAGACCCAGTACTTC	CASSPVGVGGAETQYF
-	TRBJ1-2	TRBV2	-	TGTGCCAGCAGTGATAGGGGCGCGGTTGGCTACACCTTC	CASSDRGAVGYTF
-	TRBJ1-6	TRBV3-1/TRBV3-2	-	TGTGCCAGCAGCCAAGTCACAGGGAATTCACCCCTCCACTTT	CASSQVTGNSPLHF
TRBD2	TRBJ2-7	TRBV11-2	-	TGTGCCAGCAGCTCTTGGACTAGCGGGGGCTACGAGCAGTACTTC	CASSSWTSGGYEQYF
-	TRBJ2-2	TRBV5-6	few	TGTGCCAGCAGCTTGGGTCAGGGGAACACCGGGGAGCTGTTTTTT	CASSLGQGNTGELFF
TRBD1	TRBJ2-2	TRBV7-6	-	TGTGCCAGCAGCTCCGCCGGGACAGGGGTCTACCTTCGCACCGGGGAGCTGTTTTTT	CASSSAGTGVYLRTGELFF
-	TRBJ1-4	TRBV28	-	TGTGCCAGCAGTTTGGGCCAGCCACCCACTAAACTGTTTTTT	CASSLGQPPTKLFF
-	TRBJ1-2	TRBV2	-	TGTGCCAGCAGCTCCTTACGGGGCTACACCTTC	CASSSLRGYTF